Following are 10 T cell receptor beta chains from one sample sequenced in a study of cytomegalovirus exposure and HLA in healthy donors. Researchers ran the PCR with 60 Vbeta and 13 Jbeta primers. The table came from immunoSEQ multiplex PCR; TCRdb's copy has only in-frame clones and leaves some out. The profile covers some 110,000 clones, with around 80% appearing a single time and approximately 2% taken by the ten largest. The sequenced sample was PBMCs. The source is a man between 25 and 39 years old in good health and CMV-seronegative.

The chain uses TRBV29-1 and TRBJ1-2; no clear D. There are 14 residues in the CDR3. The V and J ends lost 5 bases and 1 base respectively, with 14 bases between them. Germline V gene sequence: CDR1 SQVTM, CDR2 ANQGSEA. The CDR3 protein is CSVPLPGNNYGYTF. The DNA for the CDR3 is TGCAGCGTTCCCTTGCCGGGGAATAACTATGGCTACACCTTC.

This chain joins TRBV6-6 and TRBJ1-1; D is unresolved. In germline, CDR1 is MNHNY, CDR2 SVGAGI (reference sequence). Trimming took off 8 bases at V and 5 bases at J, with 9 bases between the two ends. This CDR3 contains 11 residues. CDR3 nucleotides: TGTGCCAGCCGAGAGAATACTGAAGCTTTCTTT. Its translation is CASRENTEAFF.

The chain employs TRBV4-2 and TRBJ2-7; a possible D gene is TRBD2 (5 bases). Trimming cost V 1 base and J 0 bases, with 16 bases left between them. Germline-derived CDR1 and CDR2 are LGHNA and YNFKEQ. The CDR3 length is 17 residues. As DNA, the CDR3 is TGTGCCAGCAGCCAAGTGATTGTGGGAGACCTCTCCTACGAGCAGTACTTC. Translation: CASSQVIVGDLSYEQYF.

The CDR3 bases are TGCGCCAGCCGTTTCGGGACAGGCGGTAACACTGAAGCTTTCTTT. As protein: CASRFGTGGNTEAFF. The genes are TRBV5-1 and TRBJ1-1, with TRBD1 matching over 8 bases. Per the germline V gene, CDR1 is SGHRS and CDR2 is YFSETQ. This CDR3 spans 15 amino acids. The ends lost 7 bases at V and 2 bases at J; junction bases unmatched: 10.

The chain is built from TRBV7-2 and TRBJ2-5, with 7 bases fitting TRBD1. Looked up from germline, CDR1 is SGHTA and CDR2 is FQGNSA. CDR3 length: 16 residues. V lost 5 bases to trimming and J lost 5 bases; unmatched junction nucleotides: 14. The CDR3 spells CASSRDSGGPRETQYF. The CDR3, as DNA: TGTGCCAGCAGCCGGGACAGCGGTGGGCCGCGTGAGACCCAGTACTTC.

The J gene is TRBJ2-3, the V gene TRBV5-1, with 10 bases lining up with TRBD2. The CDR3 runs to 14 residues. V shed 4 bases and J 5 bases; nucleotides not matched to a gene: 4. CDR1 is SGHRS, CDR2 YFSETQ, per germline. CDR3 residues: CASSGLAGEDTQYF. The CDR3 DNA follows: TGCGCCAGCAGCGGGCTAGCGGGGGAAGATACGCAGTATTTT.

The V gene is TRBV5-1, the J gene TRBJ2-7; 8 nucleotides align to TRBD2. V shed 3 bases, J shed 6 bases, and the junction held 8 bases outside the gene matches. The CDR3 extends over 14 amino acids. Germline V gives CDR1 SGHRS, CDR2 YFSETQ. For the CDR3, the DNA is TGCGCCAGCAGCTATGGGACCGGGGGGGTCGAGCAGTACTTC. Translation: CASSYGTGGVEQYF. The whole variable domain, filled in from reference TRBV5-1 and TRBJ2-7, reads KAGVTQTPRYLIKTRGQQVTLSCSPISGHRSVSWYQQTPGQGLQFLFEYFSETQRNKGNFPGRFSGRQFSNSRSEMNVSTLELGDSALYLCASSYGTGGVEQYFGPGTRLTVT.

The chain is built from TRBV11-2 and TRBJ1-1; the D gene is possibly TRBD1 (6 bases). The CDR3 loop spans 13 amino acids. The V gene lost 3 bases and the J gene lost 2 bases, with 7 bases spanning the gap. Looked up from germline, CDR1 is SGHAT and CDR2 is FQNNGV. The CDR3 DNA sequence: TGTGCCAGCAGCTTGGACAGCAACACTGAAGCTTTCTTT. Translation gives CASSLDSNTEAFF.

CDR3 loop: CASTRLAGSFYEQYF. CDR3 nucleotides: TGTGCCAGCACCAGACTAGCGGGCTCCTTCTACGAGCAGTACTTC. The chain links TRBV6-1 to TRBJ2-7; TRBD2 matches at 10 bases. Trimming cost V 7 bases and J 3 bases; bases outside gene matches: 9. The CDR3 has 15 residues. Germline V gene lookup returns CDR1 MNHNS and CDR2 SASEGT.

This clone was seen at least ten times. This sequence joins TRBV5-1 and TRBJ2-3; possible D gene TRBD1, 5 bases. The V end was cut by 4 bases, the J end by 6 bases, with 15 bases between. The germline V gene has CDR1 SGHRS and CDR2 YFSETQ. The CDR3 spans 14 residues. CDR3 protein: CASSDSRAGDTQYF. Here the CDR3 DNA reads TGCGCCAGCAGCGATAGTCGGGCAGGGGATACGCAGTATTTT.